These T cell receptor beta chains were read from a single sample in a study of long-term antiretroviral therapy in people with HIV. Assay used: immunoSEQ multiplex PCR; TCRdb lists only in-frame clones, some missing. The repertoire includes about 39,000 clones, around 85% of them detected once, and 4% sits in the top ten. Here the sequenced sample was unsorted PBMCs, taken 1.2 years after starting antiretroviral therapy. The receptors were gathered from a woman between 50 and 59 years old with HIV. Both conserved end residues are part of each CDR3. The order of the fields is V gene, clone size, J gene, D gene, CDR3 protein, CDR3 DNA. D genes are given only for firm matches. Only some rows state a clone size, as once, few, many or a class for expanded clones.

>TRBV5-1|-|TRBJ2-1|TRBD2
CGRTCGGTYNEQFF
TGCGGCCGCACATGCGGGGGGACTTACAATGAGCAGTTCTTC
>TRBV10-2|-|TRBJ1-6|TRBD1
CASSRGANSPLHF
TGCGCCAGCAGCAGGGGGGCTAATTCACCCCTCCACTTT
>TRBV5-1|-|TRBJ2-1|TRBD2
CASSLVRGGRMNEQFF
TGCGCCAGCAGCTTGGTACGGGGGGGCCGTATGAATGAGCAGTTCTTC
>TRBV6-5|-|TRBJ2-7|-
CASSYSPGRGHEQYF
TGTGCCAGCAGTTACTCCCCGGGACGAGGACACGAGCAGTACTTC
>TRBV7-2|-|TRBJ2-4|-
CASSLVYGSTAKNIQYF
TGTGCCAGCAGTCTAGTGTATGGGTCCACTGCAAAAAACATTCAGTACTTC
>TRBV7-2|once|TRBJ2-3|-
CASSLKGRIDTQYF
TGTGCCAGCAGCTTAAAGGGTAGGATAGATACGCAGTATTTT
>TRBV14|-|TRBJ2-3|TRBD2
CASSQDMLAGYSDTQYF
TGTGCCAGCAGCCAAGATATGCTAGCGGGGTACTCAGATACGCAGTATTTT
>TRBV5-1|-|TRBJ1-1|-
CASSPREGGNTEAFF
TGCGCCAGCAGCCCACGCGAGGGAGGGAACACTGAAGCTTTCTTT
>TRBV7-9|-|TRBJ2-5|TRBD2
CASRAGGLQETQYF
TGTGCCAGCAGGGCGGGGGGGCTTCAAGAGACCCAGTACTTC
>TRBV29-1|-|TRBJ1-1|-
CSAHAGTADTEAFF
TGCAGCGCCCACGCCGGGACCGCGGACACTGAAGCTTTCTTT
>TRBV19|-|TRBJ1-2|-
CASSLGAAYGYTF
TGTGCCAGTAGTTTGGGGGCCGCCTATGGCTACACCTTC
>TRBV4-1|once|TRBJ2-3|-
CASSDRGSGDTQYF
TGCGCCAGCAGCGACAGAGGCTCGGGCGACACGCAGTATTTT
>TRBV2|-|TRBJ1-2|TRBD1
CASTQGALGYTF
TGTGCCAGCACACAGGGGGCTCTGGGCTACACCTTC
>TRBV4-1|-|TRBJ1-5|TRBD1
CASSQAPGGNQPQHF
TGCGCCAGCAGCCAGGCCCCAGGGGGGAATCAGCCCCAGCATTTT
>TRBV29-1|-|TRBJ2-1|-
CSVSGGIVYNEQFF
TGCAGCGTTTCAGGCGGGATCGTTTACAATGAGCAGTTCTTC
>TRBV6-6|-|TRBJ2-5|-
CASSYFGDQETQYF
TGTGCCAGCAGTTACTTTGGGGACCAAGAGACCCAGTACTTC
>TRBV7-2|-|TRBJ1-3|-
CATRGGRDTGNTIYF
TGTGCCACCCGGGGGGGCAGGGATACTGGAAACACCATATATTTT
>TRBV10-3|-|TRBJ1-4|TRBD1
CAISESGTGGNEKLFF
TGTGCCATCAGTGAGTCCGGGACAGGGGGTAATGAAAAACTGTTTTTT
>TRBV5-1|once|TRBJ1-5|-
CASSIDGLGQPQHF
TGCGCCAGCAGCATAGATGGGTTGGGTCAGCCCCAGCATTTT
>TRBV12-5|few|TRBJ2-7|-
CASGLGTGTLSYEQYF
TGTGCTAGTGGTTTGGGCACCGGGACACTCTCCTACGAGCAGTACTTC
>TRBV27|-|TRBJ2-3|-
CASSLSRGTDTQYF
TGTGCCAGCAGTTTATCGCGCGGCACAGATACGCAGTATTTT
>TRBV7-3|-|TRBJ2-1|-
CASSLGPFNEQFF
TGTGCCAGCAGCTTGGGACCTTTCAATGAGCAGTTCTTC
>TRBV4-1|few|TRBJ1-6|TRBD1
CASSRFPGQGSLNSPLHF
TGCGCCAGCAGCCGCTTTCCGGGACAGGGCAGTCTTAATTCACCCCTCCACTTT
>TRBV4-3|-|TRBJ1-2|-
CASSQERPSFTANYGYTF
TGCGCCAGCAGCCAAGAACGGCCCTCGTTCACCGCTAACTATGGCTACACCTTC
>TRBV25-1|-|TRBJ1-3|-
CASSESVGISGNTIYF
TGTGCCAGCAGTGAATCTGTTGGGATCTCTGGAAACACCATATATTTT
>TRBV5-6|-|TRBJ2-7|TRBD1
CASGNRGHEQYF
TGTGCCAGCGGAAACAGGGGCCACGAGCAGTACTTC
>TRBV7-9|-|TRBJ2-2|TRBD2
CASSRSGGDTGELFF
TGTGCCAGCAGCCGTAGCGGGGGAGACACCGGGGAGCTGTTTTTT
>TRBV10-3|few|TRBJ1-2|TRBD1
CAISVQQGGGYTF
TGTGCCATCAGTGTCCAACAGGGGGGTGGCTACACCTTC
>TRBV7-9|once|TRBJ2-3|-
CASSLGGHQTRFGTDTQYF
TGTGCCAGCAGCTTAGGTGGACACCAAACTAGGTTCGGCACAGATACGCAGTATTTT
>TRBV7-2|-|TRBJ2-5|-
CASSLMGKETQYF
TGTGCCAGCAGCTTAATGGGGAAAGAGACCCAGTACTTC
>TRBV19|-|TRBJ2-5|TRBD2
CASRDTSGAIQETQYF
TGTGCCAGTAGAGACACTAGCGGGGCTATCCAAGAGACCCAGTACTTC
>TRBV9|-|TRBJ1-2|-
CASSVAGGGMGGYTF
TGTGCCAGCAGCGTAGCCGGTGGGGGGATGGGCGGCTACACCTTC
>TRBV4-3|-|TRBJ2-3|-
CASSQLSSAYTDTQYF
TGCGCCAGCAGCCAATTATCTAGCGCATACACAGATACGCAGTATTTT
>TRBV6-1|once|TRBJ1-2|-
CASSPTPGDYGYTF
TGTGCCAGCAGCCCCACGCCAGGGGACTATGGCTACACCTTC
>TRBV27|-|TRBJ1-1|TRBD1
CASSLPGQGLAEAFF
TGTGCCAGCAGTCTTCCGGGACAGGGGTTGGCTGAAGCTTTCTTT
>TRBV18|-|TRBJ1-5|-
CASSPRRGESNQPQHF
TGTGCCAGCTCGCCCCGAAGGGGCGAGAGCAATCAGCCCCAGCATTTT
>TRBV7-3|-|TRBJ2-3|TRBD2
CASSLLGLLAGGRTDTQYF
TGTGCCAGCAGCTTACTGGGTTTGCTAGCGGGGGGCCGCACAGATACGCAGTATTTT
>TRBV14|-|TRBJ2-2|TRBD1
CASSQMTGANTGELFF
TGTGCCAGCAGCCAAATGACAGGGGCGAACACCGGGGAGCTGTTTTTT
>TRBV2|once|TRBJ2-7|-
CASSQTGGVGEQYF
TGTGCCAGCAGCCAGACTGGGGGAGTGGGCGAGCAGTACTTC
>TRBV27|-|TRBJ1-4|TRBD1
CASSPGTATNEKLFF
TGTGCCAGCAGTCCTGGGACAGCAACTAATGAAAAACTGTTTTTT
>TRBV14|-|TRBJ1-1|-
CASSQAGIREAFF
TGTGCCAGCAGCCAAGCGGGTATCAGGGAAGCTTTCTTT
>TRBV30|-|TRBJ2-3|-
CAWSVRPGSDTQYF
TGTGCCTGGAGTGTACGACCAGGTTCAGATACGCAGTATTTT
>TRBV9|-|TRBJ1-6|-
CASSERGGRSYNSPLHF
TGTGCCAGCAGCGAGAGGGGAGGGAGGTCCTATAATTCACCCCTCCACTTT
>TRBV27|-|TRBJ1-6|-
CASSFGAGNSPLHF
TGTGCCAGCAGTTTCGGGGCAGGGAATTCACCCCTCCACTTT
>TRBV2|few|TRBJ2-7|TRBD1
CASSWDSYYEQYF
TGTGCCAGCAGCTGGGACAGTTACTACGAGCAGTACTTC
>TRBV12-5|-|TRBJ1-6|-
CASGLEAGSSPLHF
TGTGCTAGTGGTTTGGAGGCAGGGAGTTCACCCCTCCACTTT
>TRBV19|-|TRBJ2-7|TRBD1
CASSGTGGTYEQYF
TGTGCCAGTAGTGGGACAGGGGGCACCTACGAGCAGTACTTC
>TRBV6-5|-|TRBJ2-2|-
CASSYPNTGELFF
TGTGCCAGCAGTTACCCGAACACCGGGGAGCTGTTTTTT
>TRBV7-9|few|TRBJ2-7|-
CASSDTGNEQYF
TGTGCCAGCAGCGATACAGGGAACGAGCAGTACTTC
>TRBV9|-|TRBJ2-1|TRBD1
CASSAADRARYNEQFF
TGTGCCAGCAGCGCAGCGGACAGGGCCCGATACAATGAGCAGTTCTTC
>TRBV11-3|-|TRBJ2-1|TRBD2
CASSSRAGYSYNEQFF
TGTGCCAGCAGCTCCCGAGCGGGGTACTCCTACAATGAGCAGTTCTTC
>TRBV27|-|TRBJ2-7|-
CASKSLTGPTYEQYF
TGTGCCAGCAAAAGCTTGACAGGTCCTACCTACGAGCAGTACTTC
>TRBV30|-|TRBJ2-6|TRBD2
CAQASGPGANVLTF
TGTGCTCAAGCTAGCGGGCCTGGGGCCAACGTCCTGACTTTC
>TRBV14|once|TRBJ1-6|TRBD1
CASSQGNSGGGSYNSPLHF
TGTGCCAGCAGCCAAGGAAATTCAGGGGGTGGATCCTATAATTCACCCCTCCACTTT
>TRBV21-1|-|TRBJ2-6|-
CASSKAETGGKLPGANVLTF
TGTGCCAGCAGCAAAGCCGAGACAGGGGGCAAACTACCCGGGGCCAACGTCCTGACTTTC
>TRBV18|-|TRBJ1-2|-
CASSVQKQGIGYTF
TGTGCCAGCTCGGTTCAGAAACAGGGAATCGGCTACACCTTC
>TRBV7-2|-|TRBJ2-5|TRBD1
CASSPGTGQETQYF
TGTGCCAGCAGCCCTGGGACAGGGCAAGAGACCCAGTACTTC
>TRBV30|-|TRBJ1-5|TRBD1
CAWSRDSKNQPQHF
TGTGCCTGGAGCCGGGACAGTAAAAATCAGCCCCAGCATTTT
>TRBV7-8|-|TRBJ2-7|TRBD1
CASSLGQGVFPYEQYF
TGTGCCAGCAGCTTAGGGCAGGGGGTATTTCCCTACGAGCAGTACTTC